This T cell receptor (beta chain) was identified in a study of T cells in Graves' hyperthyroidism and ophthalmopathy. Overall study results and limits: Separation of ophthalmopathy from stable hyperthyroidism was achieved by a 13 V-J model. Most thyroid clonotypes expanded above 0.001 were also detected in blood.

Amplified TCR beta CDR3 regions came from RNA transcripts. The TCR CDR3 was amplified in a first-round RT-PCR using the HTBI primer set. TCRdb re-called the multiplex PCR reads through MiXCR, storing one row per CDR3 protein. The sample lists hundreds of thousands of distinct CDR3 sequences, 46% occurring once. Germline CDR1 and CDR2: SGHVS and FQNEAQ. Between the trimmed V and J ends, which lost 6 bases and 6 bases, there was a span of 14 bases. CDR3 length: 13 residues. Regarding this clonotype: Its antigen is unknown. This may arise from a read error, as a much more abundant clone is one base away.

The sequenced sample consisted of peripheral blood or thyroid tissue (not recorded which). The TCR comes from a woman aged 18-29 years with Graves' hyperthyroidism. V is TRBV7-8 and J is TRBJ1-1; a weak D match, TRBD1 (6 bases). CDR3 bases: TGTGCCAGCAGGCAGAACAGGGAATCTGAAGCTTTCTTT. As protein: CASRQNRESEAFF. The full variable domain, in which reference TRBV7-8 and TRBJ1-1 provide the parts outside the CDR3, is GAGVSQSPRYKVAKRGQDVALRCDPISGHVSLFWYQQALGQGPEFLTYFQNEAQLDKSGLPSDRFFAERPEGSVSTLKIQRTQQEDSAVYLCASRQNRESEAFFGQGTRLTVV.